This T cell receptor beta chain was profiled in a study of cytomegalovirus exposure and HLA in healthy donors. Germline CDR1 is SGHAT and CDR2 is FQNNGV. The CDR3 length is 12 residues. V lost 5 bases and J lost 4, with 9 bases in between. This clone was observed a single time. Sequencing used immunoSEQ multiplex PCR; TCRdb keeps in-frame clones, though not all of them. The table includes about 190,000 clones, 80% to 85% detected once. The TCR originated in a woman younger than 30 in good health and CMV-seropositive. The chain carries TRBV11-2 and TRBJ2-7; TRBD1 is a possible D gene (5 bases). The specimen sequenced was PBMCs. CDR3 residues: CASSPTGYEQYF. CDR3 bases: TGTGCCAGCAGCCCAACAGGATACGAGCAGTACTTC.